The 2 T cell receptor beta chains below come from one sample, sequenced in a study of shared clonotypes between healthy human individuals. The data were produced by immunoSEQ multiplex PCR, yet TCRdb's version contains in-frame clones alone and is incomplete. The sample lists 2.3 million or so clones; approximately 93% were seen once. The sequenced sample consisted of naive CD4+ T cells from PBMCs. Specified subset: CD45RA+ positively selected. The source is a man younger than 35 in good health. Some clones in this sample may be carry-over from other donors' samples.

This clone showed up just once. The V and J genes are TRBV2 and TRBJ1-2; 7 bases fit TRBD1. Unmatched junction bases numbered 3, after V lost 0 bases and J lost 8 bases. This CDR3 region has 13 residues. Looked up from germline, CDR1 is SNHLY and CDR2 is FYNNEI. CDR3 sequence (DNA): TGTGCCAGCAGTGAAGCTCCAGGGGGAGGCTACACCTTC. It specifies CASSEAPGGGYTF.

The chain couples TRBV2 to TRBJ2-3; no firm D call. Germline CDR1 reads SNHLY; CDR2 reads FYNNEI. The CDR3 spans 15 residues. V lost 6 bases to trimming and J lost 4 bases, with 17 bases between them. Here the CDR3 DNA reads TGTGCCAGCAGCGAAACAAACCCACCGGCAGATACGCAGTATTTT. It codes for CASSETNPPADTQYF.